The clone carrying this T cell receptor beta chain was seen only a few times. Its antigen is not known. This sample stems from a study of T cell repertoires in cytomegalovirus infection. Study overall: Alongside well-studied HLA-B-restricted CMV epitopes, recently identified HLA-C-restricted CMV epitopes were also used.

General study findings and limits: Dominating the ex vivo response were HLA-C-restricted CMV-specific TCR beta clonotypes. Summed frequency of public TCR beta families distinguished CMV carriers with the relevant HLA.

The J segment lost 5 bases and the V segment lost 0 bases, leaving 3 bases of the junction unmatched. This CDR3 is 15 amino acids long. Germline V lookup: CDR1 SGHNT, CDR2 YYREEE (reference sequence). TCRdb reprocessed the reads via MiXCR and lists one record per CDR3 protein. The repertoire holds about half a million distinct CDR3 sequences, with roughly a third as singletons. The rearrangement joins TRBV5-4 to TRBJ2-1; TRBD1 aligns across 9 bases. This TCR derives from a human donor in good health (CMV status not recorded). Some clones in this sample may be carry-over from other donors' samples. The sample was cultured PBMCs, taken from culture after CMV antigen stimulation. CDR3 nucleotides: TGTGCCAGCAGCTTGGTTGGACAGGGGCACAATGAGCAGTTCTTC. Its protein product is CASSLVGQGHNEQFF.